This T cell receptor (beta chain) was documented in a study of vaccination effects on CD4 cells after COVID-19. Whole-study context: PBMC cultures contained approximately 1.8 million cells per well, about 11 IU/ml IL-2 and roughly 10 ug/ml peptides.

Between days 9 and 11 of culture, CD4+ T cells were separated out. Either the BNT162b2 or mRNA-1273 vaccine was given to participants in two doses. Neither prior SARS-CoV-2 infection nor positive nucleocapsid antibodies were present in the vaccine recipients. Study-level results: From healthy vaccinees, only 1 of 255 vaccine-induced clones also reacted to common cold coronaviruses.

Trimming removed 4 bases from V and 1 base from J, with 11 bases in between. The CDR3 has 16 residues. Germline V gives CDR1 LGHNA, CDR2 YSLEER. About this clone: Its specificity is unknown.

Clones were read by immunoSEQ multiplex PCR, and TCRdb kept only the in-frame ones, dropping some. The top ten hold approximately 2.2% of the sample, which has approximately 74,000 clones, around 70% seen once. The rearrangement links TRBV4-3 to TRBJ2-6; D unresolved. Sample: CD4+ T cells from PBMCs cultured without peptide, taken after COVID-19 vaccination. The sequence derives from a human donor who received a COVID-19 vaccine. The CDR3 sequence: CASSPTASSGANVLTF. Here the CDR3 DNA reads TGCGCCAGCAGCCCCACGGCCTCTTCTGGGGCCAACGTCCTGACTTTC.